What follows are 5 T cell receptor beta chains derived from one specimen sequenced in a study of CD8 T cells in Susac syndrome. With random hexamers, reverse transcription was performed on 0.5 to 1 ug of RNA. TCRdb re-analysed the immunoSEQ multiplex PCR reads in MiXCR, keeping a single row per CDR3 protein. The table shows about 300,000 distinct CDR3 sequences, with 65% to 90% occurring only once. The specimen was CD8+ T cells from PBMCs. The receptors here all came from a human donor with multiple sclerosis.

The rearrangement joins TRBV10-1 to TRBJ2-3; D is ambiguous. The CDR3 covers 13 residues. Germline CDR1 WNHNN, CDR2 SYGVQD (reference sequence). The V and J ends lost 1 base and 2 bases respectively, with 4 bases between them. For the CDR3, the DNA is TGCGCCAGCAGTGAGTACCACACAGATACGCAGTATTTT. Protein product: CASSEYHTDTQYF.

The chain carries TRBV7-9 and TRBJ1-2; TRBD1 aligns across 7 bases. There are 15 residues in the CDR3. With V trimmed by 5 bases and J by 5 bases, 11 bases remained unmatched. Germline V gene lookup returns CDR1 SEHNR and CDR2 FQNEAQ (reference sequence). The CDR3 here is CASSPHFGTAYGYTF. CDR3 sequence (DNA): TGTGCCAGCAGCCCTCACTTCGGGACAGCTTATGGCTACACCTTC.

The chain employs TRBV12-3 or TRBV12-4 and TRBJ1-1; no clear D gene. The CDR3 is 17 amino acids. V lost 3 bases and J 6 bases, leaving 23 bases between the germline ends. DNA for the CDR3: TGTGCCAGCAGTTTTCTTCGGAGACTGGCGAACACTCCTGAAGCTTTCTTT. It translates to CASSFLRRLANTPEAFF.

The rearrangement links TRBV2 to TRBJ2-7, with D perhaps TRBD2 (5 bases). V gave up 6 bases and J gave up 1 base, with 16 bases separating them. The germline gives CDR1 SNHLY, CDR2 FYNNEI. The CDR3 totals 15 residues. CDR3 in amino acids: CASRETPSGSYEQYF. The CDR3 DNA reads TGTGCCAGCAGGGAGACCCCGTCGGGGTCCTACGAGCAGTACTTC. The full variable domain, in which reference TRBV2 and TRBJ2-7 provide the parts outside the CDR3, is EPEVTQTPSHQVTQMGQEVILRCVPISNHLYFYWYRQILGQKVEFLVSFYNNEISEKSEIFDDQFSVERPDGSNFTLKIRSTKLEDSAMYFCASRETPSGSYEQYFGPGTRLTVT.

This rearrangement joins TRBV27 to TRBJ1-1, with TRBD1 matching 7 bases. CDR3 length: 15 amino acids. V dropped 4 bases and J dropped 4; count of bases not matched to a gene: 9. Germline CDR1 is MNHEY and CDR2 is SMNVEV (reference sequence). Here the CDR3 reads CASSSVQGQGTEAFF. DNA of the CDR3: TGTGCCAGCAGTTCAGTACAGGGGCAGGGCACTGAAGCTTTCTTT.